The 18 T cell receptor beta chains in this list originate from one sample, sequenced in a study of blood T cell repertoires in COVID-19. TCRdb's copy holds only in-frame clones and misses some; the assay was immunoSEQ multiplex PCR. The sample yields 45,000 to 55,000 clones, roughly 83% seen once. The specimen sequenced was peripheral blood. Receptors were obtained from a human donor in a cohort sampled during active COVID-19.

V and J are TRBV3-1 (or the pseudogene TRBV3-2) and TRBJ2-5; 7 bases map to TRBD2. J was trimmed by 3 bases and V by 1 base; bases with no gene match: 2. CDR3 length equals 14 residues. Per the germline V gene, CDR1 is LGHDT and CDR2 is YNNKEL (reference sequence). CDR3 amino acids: CASSQGTREETQYF. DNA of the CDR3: TGTGCCAGCAGCCAAGGGACTAGGGAAGAGACCCAGTACTTC.

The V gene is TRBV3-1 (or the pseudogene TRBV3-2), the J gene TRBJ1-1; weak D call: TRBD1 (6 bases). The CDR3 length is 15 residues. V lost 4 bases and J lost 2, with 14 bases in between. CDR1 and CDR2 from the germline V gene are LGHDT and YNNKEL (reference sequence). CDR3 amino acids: CASSPTTTGNTEAFF. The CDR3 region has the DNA TGTGCCAGCAGCCCAACCACGACAGGAAACACTGAAGCTTTCTTT.

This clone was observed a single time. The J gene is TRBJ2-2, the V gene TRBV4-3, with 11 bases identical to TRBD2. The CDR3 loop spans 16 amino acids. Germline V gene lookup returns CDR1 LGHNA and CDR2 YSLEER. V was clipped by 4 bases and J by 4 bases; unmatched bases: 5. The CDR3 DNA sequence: TGCGCCAGCAGCCCTAGCGGGGGGCCGATCACCGGGGAGCTGTTTTTT. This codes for CASSPSGGPITGELFF.

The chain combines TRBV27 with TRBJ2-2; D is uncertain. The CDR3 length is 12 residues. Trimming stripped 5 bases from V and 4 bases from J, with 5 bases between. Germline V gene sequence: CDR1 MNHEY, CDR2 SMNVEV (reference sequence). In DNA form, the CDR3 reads TGTGCCAGCAGTGAGGTCACCGGGGAGCTGTTTTTT. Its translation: CASSEVTGELFF.

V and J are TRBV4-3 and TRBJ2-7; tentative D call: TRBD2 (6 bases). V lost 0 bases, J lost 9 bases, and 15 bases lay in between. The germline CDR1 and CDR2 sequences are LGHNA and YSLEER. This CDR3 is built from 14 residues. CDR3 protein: CASSQESGSSRQYF. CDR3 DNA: TGCGCCAGCAGCCAAGAGAGCGGGTCTAGTAGGCAGTACTTC.

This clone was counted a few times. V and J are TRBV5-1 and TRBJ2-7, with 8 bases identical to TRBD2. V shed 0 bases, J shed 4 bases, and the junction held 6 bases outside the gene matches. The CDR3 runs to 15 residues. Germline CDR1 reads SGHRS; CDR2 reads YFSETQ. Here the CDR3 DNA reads TGCGCCAGCAGCTTGGCAGGCGGGGGGATGTACGAGCAGTACTTC. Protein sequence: CASSLAGGGMYEQYF.

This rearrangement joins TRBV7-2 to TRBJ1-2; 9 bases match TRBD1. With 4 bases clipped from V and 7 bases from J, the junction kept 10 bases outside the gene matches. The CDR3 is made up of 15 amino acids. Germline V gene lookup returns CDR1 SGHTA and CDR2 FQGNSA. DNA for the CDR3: TGTGCCAGCAGCTCCCTAGGACAGGGGCGGGGTGGCTACACCTTC. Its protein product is CASSSLGQGRGGYTF.

The CDR3: CASSETASYEQFF. CDR3 nucleotide sequence: TGCGCCAGCAGTGAGACCGCGAGCTATGAGCAGTTCTTC. The chain joins TRBV10-2 to TRBJ2-1; unclear D gene. The germline CDR1 and CDR2 sequences are WSHSY and SAAADI. This CDR3 has 13 amino acids. V gave up 2 bases and J gave up 8 bases, with 10 bases separating them.

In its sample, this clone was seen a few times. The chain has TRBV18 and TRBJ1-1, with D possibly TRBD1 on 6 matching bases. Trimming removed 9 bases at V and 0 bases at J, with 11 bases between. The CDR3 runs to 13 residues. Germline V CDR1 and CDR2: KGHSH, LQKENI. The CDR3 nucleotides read TGTGCCAGTCAGGGGCAGATGAACACTGAAGCTTTCTTT. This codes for CASQGQMNTEAFF.

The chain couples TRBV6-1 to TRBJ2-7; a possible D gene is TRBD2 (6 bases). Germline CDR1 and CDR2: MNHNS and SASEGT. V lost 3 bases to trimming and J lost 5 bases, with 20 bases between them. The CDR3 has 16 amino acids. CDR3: CASSEAPGVGQDEQYF. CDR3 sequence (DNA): TGTGCCAGCAGTGAGGCCCCGGGGGTAGGTCAGGACGAGCAGTACTTC.

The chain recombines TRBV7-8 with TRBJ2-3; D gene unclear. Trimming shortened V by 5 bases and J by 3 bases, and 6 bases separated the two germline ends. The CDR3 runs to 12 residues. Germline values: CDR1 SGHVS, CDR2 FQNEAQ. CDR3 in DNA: TGTGCCAGCAGCCCCTATACAGATACGCAGTATTTT. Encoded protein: CASSPYTDTQYF. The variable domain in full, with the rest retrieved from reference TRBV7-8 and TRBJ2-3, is GAGVSQSPRYKVAKRGQDVALRCDPISGHVSLFWYQQALGQGPEFLTYFQNEAQLDKSGLPSDRFFAERPEGSVSTLKIQRTQQEDSAVYLCASSPYTDTQYFGPGTRLTVL.

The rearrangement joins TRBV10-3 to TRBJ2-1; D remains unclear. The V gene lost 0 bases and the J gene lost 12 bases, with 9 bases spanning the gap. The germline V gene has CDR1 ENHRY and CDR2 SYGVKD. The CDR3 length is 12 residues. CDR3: CAISESRQAQFF. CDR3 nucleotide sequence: TGTGCCATCAGTGAGTCCAGGCAGGCGCAGTTCTTC.

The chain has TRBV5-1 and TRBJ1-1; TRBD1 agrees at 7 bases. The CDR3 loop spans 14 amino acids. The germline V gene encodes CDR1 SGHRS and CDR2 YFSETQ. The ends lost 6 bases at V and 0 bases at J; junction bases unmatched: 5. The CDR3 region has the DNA TGCGCCAGCATGGCGACAGGGATGAACACTGAAGCTTTCTTT. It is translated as CASMATGMNTEAFF.

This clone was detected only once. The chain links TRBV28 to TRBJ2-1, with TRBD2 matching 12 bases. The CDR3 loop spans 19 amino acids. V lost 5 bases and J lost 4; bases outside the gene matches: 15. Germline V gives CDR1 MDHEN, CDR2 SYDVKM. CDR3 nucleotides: TGTGCCAGCAGTCCACAGAGGACTAGCGGGATAGGCCCGTACAATGAGCAGTTCTTC. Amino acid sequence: CASSPQRTSGIGPYNEQFF.

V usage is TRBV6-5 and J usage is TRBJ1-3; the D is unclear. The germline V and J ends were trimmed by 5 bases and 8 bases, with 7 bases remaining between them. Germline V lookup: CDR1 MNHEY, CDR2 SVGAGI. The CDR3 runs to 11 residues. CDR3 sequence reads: CASSPGYTIYF. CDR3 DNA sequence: TGTGCCAGCAGTCCCGGGTACACCATATATTTT.

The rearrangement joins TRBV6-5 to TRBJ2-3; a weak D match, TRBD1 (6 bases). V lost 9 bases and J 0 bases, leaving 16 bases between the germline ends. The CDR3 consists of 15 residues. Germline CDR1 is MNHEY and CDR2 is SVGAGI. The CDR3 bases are TGTGCCAGTGAGACAGGCGACTCTAGCACAGATACGCAGTATTTT. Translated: CASETGDSSTDTQYF.

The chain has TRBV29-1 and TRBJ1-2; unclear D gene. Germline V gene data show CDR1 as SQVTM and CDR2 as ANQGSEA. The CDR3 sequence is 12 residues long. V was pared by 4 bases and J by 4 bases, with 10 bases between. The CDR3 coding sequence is TGCAGCGTTGCAACCCCGGGCTATGGCTACACCTTC. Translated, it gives CSVATPGYGYTF.

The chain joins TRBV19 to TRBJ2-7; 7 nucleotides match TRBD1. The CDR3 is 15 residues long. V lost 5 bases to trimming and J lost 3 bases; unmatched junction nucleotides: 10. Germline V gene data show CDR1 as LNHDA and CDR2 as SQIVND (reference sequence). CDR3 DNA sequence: TGTGCCAGTAGTTCCGGGGCAGGGGGTAACTACGAGCAGTACTTC. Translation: CASSSGAGGNYEQYF.